These 8 T cell receptor beta chains came from one sample sequenced in a study of cytomegalovirus exposure and HLA in healthy donors. Primers: 60 Vbeta forward and 13 Jbeta reverse. Produced via immunoSEQ multiplex PCR; TCRdb's table is partial and in-frame only. The sample yields about 160,000 clones, about three quarters seen once. The source material was PBMCs. These receptor sequences come from a female donor in good health and CMV-seronegative.

This rearrangement joins TRBV9 to TRBJ2-5; TRBD2 matches 7 bases. The end of the DNA fits TRBJ2-7 better, so the J call may be wrong. This CDR3 comprises 14 residues. Germline V gives CDR1 SGDLS, CDR2 YYNGEE. The CDR3 protein is CASSVASGGYEQYF. For the CDR3, the DNA is TGTGCCAGCAGCGTAGCTAGCGGAGGCTACGAGCAGTACTTC.

The chain couples TRBV29-1 to TRBJ2-3, with D perhaps matching TRBD1 (6 bases). Trimming pared 4 bases from V and 0 bases from J, leaving 14 bases between. The CDR3 spans 15 residues. From germline, CDR1 is SQVTM and CDR2 ANQGSEA. CDR3 sequence (DNA): TGCAGCGTTGGTGAGGACAGAGCTAGCACAGATACGCAGTATTTT. The encoded protein is CSVGEDRASTDTQYF.

The chain recombines TRBV5-4 with TRBJ1-4; D gene uncertain. V lost 0 bases, J lost 7 bases, and 10 bases lay in between. This CDR3 has 14 amino acids. The germline CDR1 and CDR2 sequences are SGHNT and YYREEE (reference sequence). DNA for the CDR3: TGTGCCAGCAGCTTGGCAGGTGGAGGTGAAAAACTGTTTTTT. Its protein product is CASSLAGGGEKLFF.

The CDR3 nucleotides are TGTGCCAGCAGCGTAGGCGGGGGGGCTGACAATGAGCAGTTCTTC. It is translated as CASSVGGGADNEQFF. The rearrangement joins TRBV9 to TRBJ2-1, with 9 bases fitting TRBD2. The V gene's germline CDR1 is SGDLS and CDR2 YYNGEE. With V trimmed by 0 bases and J by 5 bases, 3 bases remained unmatched. The CDR3 is 15 amino acids.

CDR3 coding DNA: TGTGCCAGCAGCTTAGCCCTCCGGGGGGGGCAAGCAGATACGCAGTATTTT. Residues: CASSLALRGGQADTQYF. The chain couples TRBV7-6 to TRBJ2-3; 8 bases are shared with TRBD2. Germline-derived CDR1 and CDR2 are SGHVS and FNYEAQ. CDR3 length equals 17 residues. With V trimmed by 0 bases and J by 4 bases, 9 bases remained unmatched.

This clone turned up a few times. The chain recombines TRBV5-5 with TRBJ1-1, with D possibly being TRBD1 (5 bases). Per germline, CDR1 SGHKS and CDR2 YYEKEE (reference sequence). Trimming shortened V by 7 bases and J by 0 bases, and 16 bases separated the two germline ends. This CDR3 comprises 15 residues. The chain's CDR3 is CASGPSGVMNTEAFF. CDR3 DNA sequence: TGTGCCAGCGGCCCCTCGGGGGTCATGAACACTGAAGCTTTCTTT.

The chain employs TRBV5-1 and TRBJ2-4; TRBD2 matches at 10 bases. The germline CDR1 and CDR2 sequences are SGHRS and YFSETQ. This CDR3 comprises 19 residues. The J segment lost 0 bases and the V segment lost 2 bases, leaving 11 bases of the junction unmatched. The CDR3 reads CASSFLASGGAGAKNIQYF. The CDR3 bases are TGCGCCAGCAGCTTTTTAGCCAGCGGGGGGGCTGGAGCCAAAAACATTCAGTACTTC.

The rearrangement links TRBV4-2 to TRBJ2-1; D perhaps matches TRBD2 (6 bases). This CDR3 has 14 residues. CDR1 LGHNA and CDR2 YNFKEQ come from the germline V gene. V lost 3 bases and J lost 4, with 10 bases in between. The CDR3, as DNA: TGTGCCAGCAGCCAGGTTAGCGGATACAATGAGCAGTTCTTC. It is translated as CASSQVSGYNEQFF.